This T cell receptor beta chain emerged from a study of shared clonotypes between healthy human individuals (dated by TCRdb to about 2020). Regarding the research as a whole: Three men and two women, aged 18 to 49 years, made up the cohort. Blood TCR repertoires of a handful of healthy adults were deeply sequenced to estimate repertoire size and the extent of clonotype sharing between individuals. For each donor, CD4 naive and CD4 memory were each given three plates, CD8 naive was given two plates, and CD8 memory was given one plate. To increase sequencing depth and limit assay-specific biases, TCR repertoire library preparation and sequencing were carried out by different laboratories using diverse techniques. Each donor's leukapheresis produced roughly between roughly 0.85 and 9.5 billion PBMCs.

The junction shows trimming of 4 bases on V and 2 bases on J, plus 9 bases between the germline ends. CDR1 and CDR2 are drawn from the germline V gene: MGHRA, YSYEKL. The CDR3 holds 13 amino acids from the cysteine to the phenylalanine. The read is trimmed to its CDR3 DNA, 39 bases read in frame from base 1. Using the deep immunoSEQ assay, TCR CDR3 regions were amplified from genomic DNA by multiplex PCR. For each cell subset, the extracted genomic DNA was distributed evenly across all wells of several immunoSEQ 96-well plates, and each plate served as one replicate. For sorted subsets, about 220 ng of genomic DNA, equivalent to roughly 30,000 T cell genomes, went into each replicate PCR. Purified libraries were measured with a Qubit 3.0 fluorometer, size-checked on a Bioanalyzer 2100, and measured again with the KAPA Library Quantification kit. A separate single-read 150-cycle Illumina NextSeq 550 flow cell was used to sequence each immunoSEQ 96-well plate. In the source study's methods: Because only junctional sequences without quality scores were contained in the immunoSEQ output, filtering matching that applied to full-length reads could not be performed. Sequences were annotated with PyIR, a Python wrapper for IgBLAST v1.9, and V/J genes and CDR3 were assigned using IMGT germline references. Any read was removed if the V/J assignment was weak (E-value above 1e-6), the CDR3 was missing, or the read contained stop codons, out-of-frame junctions, or ambiguous translated residues. A V3J clonotype was defined by an identical inferred V gene, J gene, and CDR3 amino acid sequence. The percentage overlap between two repertoires was calculated by dividing the number of shared unique clonotypes by the size of the smaller repertoire. Three approaches were used to assess repertoire richness: RTK rarefaction, the Chao1 estimator, and Recon v2.1 estimates of unobserved clonotypes. Generation probabilities were computed with OLGA for all TCRbeta clonotypes obtained by the gDNA method from a few donors. TCRdb obtained this table from immuneACCESS and retained in-frame rearrangements with V and J assigned. These tables miss some clones; where compared with another copy, unresolved V genes account for less than half of the shortfall, and the remainder is unexplained. For V, J and clone size, that table is used; D and trimming come from the DNA. This sample lists fewer than 850,000 clones; around 91% were detected once. The ten largest clones capture about a third of the sample.

Study-wide findings and limitations: Pairwise subsampling led to the expectation that sequencing depth would affect the degree of clonotype sharing among donors. Clonotypes shared by all four sorted-subset donors showed higher generation probabilities than non-shared clonotypes. Sampling was limited to blood, and TCR repertoires in tissue likely differ from TCR repertoires in blood. Estimated clonotype richness was generally larger for naive than for memory subsets. Approximately 5% of naive CD4, 3% to 4% of naive CD8, roughly 2.4% of memory CD4, and more than 0.35% of memory CD8 clonotypes were shared across several donors. Rarefaction of sorted-subset datasets indicated incomplete sequencing despite the large sequencing depth. Because the study included only a small number of donors, the genetic and exposure-history diversity represented was limited.

Donors were healthy HIV-negative adults with no recently reported acute infections or vaccinations. Every donor was a Caucasian adult residing in Nashville, Tennessee, USA. CD8 memory samples were composed of magnetically selected CD45RO+ cells combined with CCR7-negative CD45RA+ effector memory (TemRA) cells. Blood was obtained by leukapheresis, after which PBMCs were separated by Ficoll-Histopaque density gradient centrifugation and cryopreserved in liquid nitrogen vapor phase. Purity and quantity of every magnetically sorted T cell population were checked by analytical flow cytometry. From each sorted fraction, genomic DNA was isolated and quantified by UV absorbance on a Nanodrop 2000c. About this clone itself: Its antigen is currently not known. No base-level quality is on record; no much larger clone is a single base apart.

The rearranged chain carries TRBV4-1 and TRBJ2-7, and perhaps TRBD1 as D gene, on 6 matching bases. The source is a man younger than 30 in good health. Some clones in this sample may be carry-over from other donors' samples. The source material was memory CD8+ T cells from PBMCs. Per the publication, the cell subset or site label means: CD45RO+ cells pooled with CCR7-negative TemRA cells. The CDR3: CASSPGTTYEQYF. The nucleotides read TGCGCCAGCAGCCCCGGGACAACCTACGAGCAGTACTTC.